The entry below describes one T cell receptor (beta chain). Its target is unknown. PCR used 60 Vbeta primers and 13 Jbeta primers. Sequenced by immunoSEQ multiplex PCR; TCRdb stores in-frame clones only, minus some. The sample holds more than 95,000 clones, 76% seen once. V gave up 4 bases and J gave up 6 bases; unmatched junction bases: 1. Germline V gene sequence: CDR1 SGHDT, CDR2 YYEEEE. This CDR3 contains 13 residues. The data derive from a study of cytomegalovirus exposure and HLA in healthy donors. Study-wide findings and caveats: Among TCR beta chains of equal frequency, HLA-associated ones were more clonally expanded in a later analysis.

V usage is TRBV5-6 and J usage is TRBJ1-4; 9 nucleotides line up with TRBD1. Material: PBMCs. The receptor comes from a man aged 40-49 years in good health and CMV-seropositive. CDR3 sequence reads: CASSGDRDEKLFF. The CDR3 DNA sequence: TGTGCCAGCAGCGGGGACAGGGATGAAAAACTGTTTTTT. Full variable domain (outside the CDR3, taken from reference TRBV5-6 and TRBJ1-4): DAGVTQSPTHLIKTRGQQVTLRCSPKSGHDTVSWYQQALGQGPQFIFQYYEEEERQRGNFPDRFSGHQFPNYSSELNVNALLLGDSALYLCASSGDRDEKLFFGSGTQLSVL.